This is a list of T cell receptor beta chains from one sample in a study of cytomegalovirus exposure and HLA in healthy donors. Profiled with immunoSEQ multiplex PCR; TCRdb holds only in-frame clones, not every one. This repertoire shows about 200,000 clones, 65% to 90% found once; its top ten account for 2% to 2.5%. The sample consisted of PBMCs. The source is a woman between 45 and 60 years old in good health and CMV-seronegative. Both conserved end residues are part of each CDR3. Only part of the rows carry a size: once, few, many, or a class if the clone is expanded.

V gene	clone size	J gene	CDR3 protein
TRBV10-3	once	TRBJ1-5	CAISARDTNSNQPQHF
TRBV10-1	once	TRBJ2-1	CASSESTVAGLSSYNEQFF
TRBV7-9	.	TRBJ2-6	CASRGAGANVLTF
TRBV7-9	.	TRBJ2-3	CASSLAGATDTQYF
TRBV19	.	TRBJ2-2	CASSRREEAGELFF
TRBV7-9	.	TRBJ2-3	CASSSPGLADTTDTQYF
TRBV18	.	TRBJ1-3	CASSLRSSVFGNTIYF
TRBV16	.	TRBJ2-3	CASSLFPGQGYTQYF
TRBV6-4	.	TRBJ2-3	CASSVQGGTDTQYF
TRBV7-9	.	TRBJ1-4	CASSLPRGFNEKLFF
TRBV7-2	.	TRBJ2-7	CASSLASGGGGYEQYF
TRBV7-9	.	TRBJ2-2	CASSLAWTGYSGELFF
TRBV2	.	TRBJ1-4	CASSGGGKLFF
TRBV4-1	.	TRBJ2-7	CASSQDRQVYEQYF
TRBV28	.	TRBJ1-2	CASSRTGTGNYGYTF
TRBV28	.	TRBJ1-6	CASSYQGQSRGHF